Presented here are 30 T cell receptor beta chains from one specimen sequenced in a study of shared clonotypes between healthy human individuals. Positively selected for CCR7, the CD45RO-negative cells used as naive CD8 cells excluded terminally differentiated effector memory CD45RA+ cells. Method: immunoSEQ multiplex PCR; TCRdb's copy keeps in-frame clones and lacks some. The profile shows hundreds of thousands of clones, roughly 95% of them singletons. Sample: naive CD8+ T cells sorted from blood. The receptors originated from a woman in her 30s in good health.

The chain uses TRBV29-1 and TRBJ2-1; 9 bases map to TRBD2. V lost 6 bases and J lost 9; bases outside the gene matches: 12. Germline V lookup: CDR1 SQVTM, CDR2 ANQGSEA. This CDR3 comprises 14 residues. In nucleotides, the CDR3 is TGCAGCGTGGTGGGAGCGGGAGGCTCCCCTGAGCAGTTCTTC. Translation gives CSVVGAGGSPEQFF.

The chain is built from TRBV7-8 and TRBJ2-7; 8 nucleotides agree with TRBD1. This CDR3 is 14 amino acids long. Trimming at V came to 5 bases and at J to 4 bases, leaving 7 bases not matched to a gene. Looked up from germline, CDR1 is SGHVS and CDR2 is FQNEAQ. The chain's CDR3 is CASSPRTGPYEQYF. The CDR3 region has the DNA TGTGCCAGCAGCCCTCGGACAGGGCCGTACGAGCAGTACTTC.

This chain joins TRBV6-1 and TRBJ1-2, with no clear D. The germline V gene encodes CDR1 MNHNS and CDR2 SASEGT. The CDR3 covers 13 residues. Trimming removed 6 bases from V and 5 bases from J, with 13 bases in between. The CDR3 DNA sequence: TGTGCCAGCAGGAAAAGGGCGGATTATGGCTACACCTTC. Translated: CASRKRADYGYTF.

The CDR3, as DNA: TGTGCCAGCAGTGAATTTGGTACGGACACTGAAGCTTTCTTT. This translates into CASSEFGTDTEAFF. This chain uses TRBV25-1 with TRBJ1-1; D not certain. Germline V lookup: CDR1 MGHDK, CDR2 SYGVNS. The CDR3 is 14 amino acids. V lost 1 base and J lost 3, with 9 bases in between. The full variable domain, rest sourced from reference TRBV25-1 and TRBJ1-1, is EADIYQTPRYLVIGTGKKITLECSQTMGHDKMYWYQQDPGMELHLIHYSYGVNSTEKGDLSSESTVSRIRTEHFPLTLESARPSHTSQYLCASSEFGTDTEAFFGQGTRLTVV.

The gene calls are TRBV10-1 and TRBJ2-2; 9 bases map to TRBD2. Germline V gene data show CDR1 as WNHNN and CDR2 as SYGVQD (reference sequence). The CDR3 contains 16 residues. The J segment lost 3 bases and the V segment lost 10 bases, leaving 12 bases of the junction unmatched. This CDR3 is CATARSIAGDTGELFF. The CDR3 coding sequence is TGCGCCACAGCAAGAAGTATAGCGGGAGACACCGGGGAGCTGTTTTTT.

This chain connects TRBV6-1 to TRBJ2-7; D is undetermined. The CDR3 covers 14 residues. In germline, CDR1 is MNHNS, CDR2 SASEGT. The V end was cut by 7 bases, the J end by 1 base, with 14 bases between. For the CDR3, the DNA is TGTGCCAGCAACCCACCACAAAGTTCCTACGAGCAGTACTTC. It is translated as CASNPPQSSYEQYF.

Comment on this clone: Different DNA sequences within this sample yield the same CDR3. The chain uses TRBV27 and TRBJ1-1, with D unresolved. V lost 3 bases to trimming and J lost 0 bases, with 8 bases between them. The CDR3 consists of 14 residues. Germline CDR1 MNHEY, CDR2 SMNVEV (reference sequence). The CDR3 loop reads CASSFGGLNTEAFF. For the CDR3, the DNA is TGTGCCAGCAGTTTTGGCGGATTGAACACTGAAGCTTTCTTT.

The gene calls are TRBV9 and TRBJ1-1; no reliable D call. The CDR3 length is 12 residues. The V end was cut by 4 bases, the J end by 1 base, with 5 bases between. Germline CDR1 SGDLS, CDR2 YYNGEE. CDR3 sequence reads: CASSPGNTEAFF. CDR3 DNA sequence: TGTGCCAGCAGCCCGGGGAACACTGAAGCTTTCTTT.

This sequence joins TRBV4-1 and TRBJ2-7; possible D gene TRBD2, 5 bases. CDR1 is MGHRA and CDR2 is YSYEKL in the germline V gene. V was cut by 8 bases and J by 5 bases, with 16 bases left in between. The CDR3 loop spans 13 amino acids. CDR3 sequence reads: CASGFRGDDEQYF. The CDR3 DNA follows: TGCGCCAGCGGCTTCCGGGGAGACGACGAGCAGTACTTC.

The CDR3 loop is CASSPPFEPGQGRYTIYF. CDR3 bases: TGTGCCAGCTCACCACCATTCGAGCCGGGACAGGGGAGGTACACCATATATTTT. The J gene is TRBJ1-3, the V gene TRBV18; 10 bases fit TRBD1. Per the germline V gene, CDR1 is KGHSH and CDR2 is LQKENI. V shed 0 bases and J 8 bases; nucleotides not matched to a gene: 13. The CDR3 spans 18 residues.

The chain employs TRBV7-9 and TRBJ1-1; D gene unclear. V gave up 7 bases and J gave up 1 base, with 4 bases separating them. The CDR3 is 11 amino acids. Germline lookup yields CDR1 SEHNR and CDR2 FQNEAQ (reference sequence). Written as DNA, the CDR3 is TGTGCCAGCACTCAGAACACTGAAGCTTTCTTT. It encodes CASTQNTEAFF.

The V call is TRBV28, the J call TRBJ1-2; the D is unclear. Germline-derived CDR1 and CDR2 are MDHEN and SYDVKM. This CDR3 has 13 amino acids. V was pared by 7 bases and J by 3 bases, with 12 bases between. For the CDR3, the DNA is TGTGCCAGCACCAGCTCCGGGCACTATGGCTACACCTTC. It encodes CASTSSGHYGYTF.

The rearrangement joins TRBV21-1 to TRBJ1-4. TRBV21-1 is a pseudogene. There are 14 residues in the CDR3. CDR3 region: CASSSGLGVEKLFF. The CDR3 bases are TGTGCCAGCAGCAGCGGACTTGGGGTTGAAAAACTGTTTTTT.

The chain uses TRBV7-9 and TRBJ1-4; D is uncertain. The CDR3 contains 13 residues. Germline V lookup: CDR1 SEHNR, CDR2 FQNEAQ (reference sequence). Trimming removed 6 bases from V and 4 bases from J, with 9 bases in between. CDR3 nucleotides: TGTGCCAGCAGTTCCGGGGATAATGAAAAACTGTTTTTT. Translation: CASSSGDNEKLFF.

This clone was observed a single time. The chain combines TRBV7-2 with TRBJ2-7; the D gene is possibly TRBD2 (6 bases). There are 16 residues in the CDR3. Germline-derived CDR1 and CDR2 are SGHTA and FQGNSA. V lost 4 bases and J lost 0, with 16 bases in between. Here the CDR3 reads CASSWPGRGFSYEQYF. CDR3 DNA: TGTGCCAGCAGCTGGCCAGGGCGGGGCTTCTCCTACGAGCAGTACTTC.

This sequence joins TRBV2 and TRBJ2-5, with TRBD2 identical over 15 bases. Germline V lookup: CDR1 SNHLY, CDR2 FYNNEI. The CDR3 has 16 residues. Trimming took 3 bases from V and 4 from J; bases not matched to a gene: 3. The CDR3 loop is CASSDPGLAGGETQYF. The CDR3 region has the DNA TGTGCCAGCAGTGACCCGGGACTAGCGGGGGGAGAGACCCAGTACTTC.

This clone has only one observation. The gene calls are TRBV27 and TRBJ2-7; no firm D call. CDR3 length equals 14 residues. Germline loops: CDR1 MNHEY, CDR2 SMNVEV (reference sequence). V dropped 2 bases and J dropped 0 bases, with 8 bases sitting between them. Here the CDR3 reads CASSLNPVSYEQYF. CDR3 in DNA: TGTGCCAGCAGTTTAAATCCAGTCTCCTACGAGCAGTACTTC.

This rearrangement joins TRBV10-2 to TRBJ2-1, with D perhaps TRBD2 (5 bases). The CDR3 spans 12 residues. V lost 6 bases and J 10 bases, leaving 13 bases between the germline ends. CDR1 is WSHSY and CDR2 is SAAADI in the germline V gene. In nucleotides, the CDR3 is TGCGCCAGCAGGGACTCTTTGGGGGAGCAGTTCTTC. Its translation is CASRDSLGEQFF.

This clone was detected once. The V and J genes are TRBV4-1 and TRBJ2-7; weak D call: TRBD1 (5 bases). V lost 0 bases and J lost 1, with 10 bases in between. Per the germline V gene, CDR1 is MGHRA and CDR2 is YSYEKL. There are 15 residues in the CDR3. CDR3 nucleotide sequence: TGCGCCAGCAGCCAAGATCCCACAGGTTCCTACGAGCAGTACTTC. This gives the protein CASSQDPTGSYEQYF.

The chain employs TRBV2 and TRBJ2-6; D is undetermined. The V gene's germline CDR1 is SNHLY and CDR2 FYNNEI. Trimming removed 5 bases from V and 1 base from J, with 9 bases in between. The CDR3 consists of 15 residues. CDR3 region: CASSNVGSGANVLTF. CDR3 in DNA: TGTGCCAGCAGTAACGTGGGTTCTGGGGCCAACGTCCTGACTTTC. Full variable domain (missing parts from reference TRBV2 and TRBJ2-6): EPEVTQTPSHQVTQMGQEVILRCVPISNHLYFYWYRQILGQKVEFLVSFYNNEISEKSEIFDDQFSVERPDGSNFTLKIRSTKLEDSAMYFCASSNVGSGANVLTFGAGSRLTVL.

This clone has only one observation. In DNA form, the CDR3 reads TGTGCCAGCAGCTTGGGCCAGGGGCCCCCAGATACGCAGTATTTT. Protein: CASSLGQGPPDTQYF. The V and J genes are TRBV5-6 and TRBJ2-3, with D maybe TRBD1 (6 bases). Trimming shortened V by 0 bases and J by 4 bases, and 12 bases separated the two germline ends. The CDR3 is made up of 15 amino acids. Germline CDR1 SGHDT, CDR2 YYEEEE.

The count of this clone is one. V and J are TRBV9 and TRBJ1-1, with 8 nucleotides matching TRBD1. V was clipped by 3 bases and J by 6 bases; unmatched bases: 7. The CDR3 covers 14 residues. Germline CDR1 SGDLS, CDR2 YYNGEE. The DNA of the CDR3 is TGTGCCAGCAGCGGATCCACAGGGGGTTCTGAAGCTTTCTTT. It specifies CASSGSTGGSEAFF. The complete variable domain, with remaining parts taken from reference TRBV9 and TRBJ1-1, reads DSGVTQTPKHLITATGQRVTLRCSPRSGDLSVYWYQQSLDQGLQFLIQYYNGEERAKGNILERFSAQQFPDLHSELNLSSLELGDSALYFCASSGSTGGSEAFFGQGTRLTVV.

This chain joins TRBV10-3 and TRBJ1-1; D unclear. CDR3 length: 11 amino acids. V dropped 10 bases and J dropped 7 bases, with 13 bases sitting between them. Germline V gene sequence: CDR1 ENHRY, CDR2 SYGVKD. The CDR3: CASSNRFEAFF. Written as DNA, the CDR3 is TGTGCCAGCAGCAACCGATTTGAAGCTTTCTTT.

This clone was picked up one time. The V gene is TRBV7-8, the J gene TRBJ2-3; D tentatively reads TRBD1 or TRBD2 (5 bases each). Germline lookup yields CDR1 SGHVS and CDR2 FQNEAQ. This CDR3 comprises 12 residues. V lost 10 bases and J 6 bases, leaving 14 bases between the germline ends. The CDR3 spells CATRGVADTQYF. As DNA, the CDR3 is TGTGCCACGAGAGGGGTCGCCGATACGCAGTATTTT.

Regarding this clone: Other DNA sequences in the same sample also yield this CDR3. The chain couples TRBV7-9 to TRBJ1-2; 7 bases are shared with TRBD1. J gave up 3 bases and V 1 base, and 2 bases lay outside the gene matches. The CDR3 length is 14 residues. CDR1 SEHNR and CDR2 FQNEAQ come from the germline V gene (reference sequence). CDR3 amino acids: CASSLEQGYYGYTF. The CDR3 DNA reads TGTGCCAGCAGCTTAGAACAGGGGTACTATGGCTACACCTTC.

The table lists this clone with a few counts. The chain couples TRBV30 to TRBJ2-2; D uncertain. V was shortened by 2 bases and J by 0 bases, with 4 bases between the two germline ends. Germline V CDR1 and CDR2: GTSNPN, SVGIG (reference sequence). The CDR3 covers 13 residues. The CDR3 DNA reads TGTGCCTGGAGTCCCACGAACACCGGGGAGCTGTTTTTT. Protein sequence: CAWSPTNTGELFF.

The DNA for the CDR3 is TGTGCCAGCAGTTTAAGGCTAGCGGCCCCCTACGAGCAGTACTTC. It encodes CASSLRLAAPYEQYF. The rearrangement links TRBV27 to TRBJ2-7, with 7 bases lining up with TRBD2. V was clipped by 2 bases and J by 2 bases; unmatched bases: 6. This CDR3 contains 15 residues. Germline lookup yields CDR1 MNHEY and CDR2 SMNVEV (reference sequence).

The CDR3 loop is CASSVGRGLPGNTIYF. CDR3 bases: TGTGCCAGCAGCGTAGGGAGGGGTCTTCCTGGAAACACCATATATTTT. V usage is TRBV9 and J usage is TRBJ1-3; a possible D gene is TRBD1 (5 bases). The V gene's germline CDR1 is SGDLS and CDR2 YYNGEE. V was pared by 0 bases and J by 2 bases, with 12 bases between. The CDR3 consists of 16 residues.

CDR3: CAWSGRSGREVVYEQYF. In DNA form, the CDR3 reads TGTGCCTGGTCCGGACGCAGCGGGAGAGAAGTCGTCTACGAGCAGTACTTC. The V call is TRBV30, the J call TRBJ2-5; 8 nucleotides agree with TRBD2. The DNA end favors TRBJ2-7, so the J call may be wrong. The CDR3 consists of 17 residues. Germline-derived CDR1 and CDR2 are GTSNPN and SVGIG (reference sequence).

This chain connects TRBV5-1 to TRBJ2-3, with D possibly matching TRBD2 (7 bases). This CDR3 region has 16 residues. V shed 4 bases and J shed 1 base, with 16 bases lying between them. Germline-derived CDR1 and CDR2 are SGHRS and YFSETQ. The CDR3 sequence is CASSPAGGQGTDTQYF. CDR3 DNA sequence: TGCGCCAGCAGCCCCGCCGGGGGGCAGGGCACAGATACGCAGTATTTT.